This T cell receptor beta chain was sequenced during a study of shared T cell receptors in the human thymus. In its sample, this clone was seen once. Assay used: immunoSEQ multiplex PCR; TCRdb lists only in-frame clones, some missing. This table has 500,000 to 750,000 clones, approximately 87% appearing once. Germline CDR1 is SGHTA and CDR2 is FQGNSA. J was trimmed by 0 bases and V by 0 bases; bases with no gene match: 8. The CDR3 spans 19 residues. In addition, the sample was reused for a study of human thymus T cells.

The sample comprised thymocytes. The gene calls are TRBV7-2 and TRBJ2-3; 11 bases agree with TRBD2. The clonotype originates from a boy less than two years old with a congenital heart defect. CDR3 DNA sequence: TGTGCCAGCAGCTTAGCGGCCCCTAGCGGGAGGATCAGCACAGATACGCAGTATTTT. Amino acid sequence: CASSLAAPSGRISTDTQYF.